This entry lists 14 T cell receptor beta chains sequenced from one sample in a study of T cell repertoires in cytomegalovirus infection. TCRdb redid the calling of the reads with MiXCR, one entry per CDR3 protein. The repertoire includes 97,000 or so distinct CDR3 sequences, approximately 15% of them detected once, and 8% sits in the top ten. The source material was PBMCs. Every receptor here comes from a human donor in good health (CMV status not recorded). Some clones in this sample may be carry-over from other donors' samples.

This clonotype came up a few times. The rearrangement uses TRBV2 and TRBJ1-3; the D gene is possibly TRBD1 (5 bases). This CDR3 is built from 11 residues. Trimming shortened V by 4 bases and J by 8 bases, and 6 bases separated the two germline ends. Germline loops: CDR1 SNHLY, CDR2 FYNNEI. CDR3 sequence reads: CASSAGDTIYF. The CDR3 coding sequence is TGTGCCAGCAGTGCGGGGGACACCATATATTTT.

The chain uses TRBV14 and TRBJ1-1, with a tentative D call TRBD1 (5 bases). The CDR3 consists of 14 residues. Germline lookup yields CDR1 SGHDN and CDR2 FVKESK. Between the trimmed V and J ends, which lost 2 bases and 4 bases, there was a span of 11 bases. CDR3 in amino acids: CASSQSRVITEAFF. The CDR3 DNA reads TGTGCCAGCAGCCAAAGCAGGGTAATCACTGAAGCTTTCTTT. The whole variable domain, filled in from reference TRBV14 and TRBJ1-1, reads EAGVTQFPSHSVIEKGQTVTLRCDPISGHDNLYWYRRVMGKEIKFLLHFVKESKQDESGMPNNRFLAERTGGTYSTLKVQPAELEDSGVYFCASSQSRVITEAFFGQGTRLTVV.

The table lists this clonotype with many counts. This chain connects TRBV12-3 or TRBV12-4 to TRBJ2-5; 8 bases fit TRBD2. V lost 3 bases to trimming and J lost 5 bases; unmatched junction nucleotides: 17. The CDR3 runs 18 residues. The CDR3 coding sequence is TGTGCCAGCAGTTTCGGTCTTAGCGGGGATTTGGTGAGGGAGACCCAGTACTTC. Translation: CASSFGLSGDLVRETQYF.

The V gene is TRBV5-4, the J gene TRBJ1-6; no clear D. Trimming stripped 3 bases from V and 8 bases from J, with 12 bases between. Germline V CDR1 and CDR2: SGHNT, YYREEE (reference sequence). The CDR3 covers 14 residues. The CDR3 reads CASSSERSYSPLHF. The CDR3 DNA is TGTGCCAGCAGCTCTGAGAGGAGCTATTCACCCCTCCACTTT.

This clonotype was seen more than once but under ten times. The chain recombines TRBV28 with TRBJ2-3; D unresolved. This CDR3 has 17 amino acids. Trimming removed 1 base from V and 0 bases from J, with 14 bases in between. Germline CDR1 MDHEN, CDR2 SYDVKM. CDR3 in amino acids: CASSLFVRRKSTDTQYF. CDR3 sequence (DNA): TGTGCCAGCAGTTTATTTGTTCGGAGAAAAAGCACAGATACGCAGTATTTT.

The chain joins TRBV12-3 or TRBV12-4 to TRBJ2-1; 9 nucleotides match TRBD2. The CDR3 has 15 amino acids. V lost 6 bases, J lost 2 bases, and 5 bases stayed unmatched. CDR3: CASREAGGTYNEQFF. The DNA for the CDR3 is TGTGCCAGCAGAGAAGCGGGGGGTACCTACAATGAGCAGTTCTTC.

This clonotype has a handful of counts. The chain combines TRBV2 with TRBJ1-2, with D unclear. From germline, CDR1 is SNHLY and CDR2 FYNNEI. The length of the CDR3 is 13 residues. V was shortened by 3 bases and J by 0 bases, with 5 bases between the two germline ends. The CDR3 DNA sequence: TGTGCCAGCAGTGACAGGCCTAACTATGGCTACACCTTC. This codes for CASSDRPNYGYTF.

This clonotype appeared a few times. V is TRBV20-1 and J is TRBJ2-5, with 10 positions matching TRBD1. The germline V gene has CDR1 DFQATT and CDR2 SNEGSKA (reference sequence). CDR3 length equals 13 residues. The ends lost 6 bases at V and 3 bases at J; junction bases unmatched: 4. The CDR3 is CSAPGTGEETQYF. The CDR3 DNA is TGCAGTGCCCCCGGGACAGGGGAAGAGACCCAGTACTTC.

The chain is built from TRBV10-3 and TRBJ1-1; the match to TRBD1 covers 7 bases. The CDR3 is made up of 14 amino acids. CDR1 is ENHRY, CDR2 SYGVKD, per germline. V lost 6 bases and J lost 5; bases outside the gene matches: 9. The CDR3 loop is CAIRGDSGRTEAFF. The CDR3 region has the DNA TGTGCCATCAGGGGGGACAGTGGGAGGACTGAAGCTTTCTTT.

The chain joins TRBV29-1 to TRBJ1-2; possible D gene TRBD1, 5 bases. V shed 6 bases and J shed 3 bases, with 14 bases lying between them. This CDR3 spans 13 amino acids. Germline V gene data show CDR1 as SQVTM and CDR2 as ANQGSEA. The CDR3 is CSVMRGADYGYTF. CDR3 sequence (DNA): TGCAGCGTGATGAGGGGCGCGGACTATGGCTACACCTTC.

This clonotype was counted only a few times. V is TRBV12-3 or TRBV12-4 and J is TRBJ1-1; no definite D call. Trimming stripped 3 bases from V and 3 bases from J, with 8 bases between. CDR3 length: 13 residues. The CDR3 spells CASSFSHDTEAFF. In DNA form, the CDR3 reads TGTGCCAGCAGTTTTTCACATGACACTGAAGCTTTCTTT.

This clonotype has ten or more counts. The CDR3 here is CASSLPTGWQGGQPQHF. CDR3 sequence (DNA): TGTGCCAGCAGCTTACCCACAGGTTGGCAGGGTGGTCAGCCCCAGCATTTT. The chain has TRBV7-2 and TRBJ1-5; a possible D gene is TRBD1 (5 bases). The CDR3 length is 17 residues. Trimming removed 2 bases from V and 6 bases from J, with 20 bases in between. Germline CDR1 is SGHTA and CDR2 is FQGNSA. The full variable domain, in which reference TRBV7-2 and TRBJ1-5 provide the parts outside the CDR3, is GAGVSQSPSNKVTEKGKDVELRCDPISGHTALYWYRQSLGQGLEFLIYFQGNSAPDKSGLPSDRFSAERTGGSVSTLTIQRTQQEDSAVYLCASSLPTGWQGGQPQHFGDGTRLSIL.

This clonotype appeared many times. V and J are TRBV7-2 and TRBJ2-7, with 9 positions matching TRBD1. CDR1 is SGHTA and CDR2 is FQGNSA in the germline V gene. V trimming: 5 bases; J trimming: 6 bases; junction bases outside the gene matches: 2. The CDR3 is 12 residues long. CDR3 loop: CASSLDRGEQYF. CDR3 coding DNA: TGTGCCAGCAGCCTGGACAGGGGCGAGCAGTACTTC.

This clonotype was seen many times. The chain employs TRBV6-5 and TRBJ1-1; no clear D. The CDR3 has 11 amino acids. The germline V gene encodes CDR1 MNHEY and CDR2 SVGAGI. Trimming left V 2 bases short and J 11 bases short, with 9 bases between. This CDR3 reads CASSYRSEAFF. Written as DNA, the CDR3 is TGTGCCAGCAGTTACCGGAGCGAGGCTTTCTTT.